This T cell receptor (beta chain) came from a study of cytomegalovirus exposure and HLA in healthy donors (TCRdb year 2017). With regard to the full study: According to an earlier analysis of 587 of the donors, about 179 million T cells yielded approximately 120 million unique TCR beta sequences and roughly 280 Gb of sequence data. Approximately 300 gigabases of sequencing data and roughly 80 million unique TCR sequences made up an early release that covered several hundred HLA-typed donors. The genetic ancestry cluster associated with self-reported Caucasian donors included about four fifths of the roughly 360 genotyped donors. The aim of the study was to test whether cataloging public T cell receptors could identify signatures of past pathogen exposure. The T cell repertoires of 666 subjects were profiled by immunosequencing and related to cytomegalovirus serostatus. Besides the first cohort of approximately 670 subjects, a separate validation cohort made up of 120 or so different subjects was used. To predict cytomegalovirus infection status, the study combined high-throughput TCR immunosequencing, statistical association of individual TCRs with disease status, and machine learning. To study patterns of TCR occurrence, a later analysis re-analyzed previously published TCR beta repertoires from 700 or so donors and added high-resolution HLA genotyping. In the later analysis, no new phenotypic data were used to find candidate immune exposures; instead, reliance was placed on TCR beta sequences and their occurrence across donors. An earlier analysis of nearly 600 of the donors applied high-throughput TCR beta sequencing to assess whether each TCR beta V gene segment acted as functional or pseudogenic. Donor age, sex, ethnicity and CMV serostatus were collected together with the repertoire data. In a later genetic analysis, genome-wide SNP genotypes for about three fifths of the roughly 670 donors were used, and that subset was treated as a discovery cohort. Every repertoire in the discovery cohort had been generated on one and the same sequencing platform. Class I and class II HLA loci were covered by the typing at four-digit resolution. Typing coverage differed by locus: A, B, C, DRB1 and DQB1 were typed in roughly 620-640 donors, DQA1 in 500 to 550, DPA1 in around 600, and DPB1 in 450 to 490. Five DR-DQ haplotypes were handled as single units for association and clustering because linkage in the cohort was strong. Across under 500 genotyped donors of the cohort, an average of approximately 200,000 unique TCR beta nucleotide sequences per donor were sequenced, and roughly a sixth of those sequences were non-productive. The paper's findings and limits, for the study overall: The study gave a list of about 160 TCR beta chains associated with cytomegalovirus. Cytomegalovirus status was reported to be diagnosed by the classifier with high specificity and sensitivity in both the original and validation cohorts. In a later analysis, some 17,000 TCR beta sequences were associated with specific HLA alleles at a false discovery rate of 0.05. In an earlier analysis of fewer than 750 of the donors, most TCR beta V segments were observed in productive rearrangements about 87% or about 30% of the time, broadly matching IMGT annotations. Approximately 18 rarely observed V segments, including chromosome 9 orphons, were excluded from the earlier analysis of a few hundred of the donors because counts were too low. Some IMGT-functional V segments, including TRBV6-2 and TRBV6-3, could not be told apart with the 87-base-pair reads, so those segments were excluded. In a later analysis, HLA-associated TCR beta chains were found to be more clonally expanded and to have lower generation probabilities than equally common non-associated chains. According to a later analysis, TCR association rates differed among HLA loci, with DRB1 alleles showing the most associated TCRs and HLA-C alleles showing the fewest. The cohort was sequenced for TCR beta chains only, and without alpha or paired-chain data the features that could be detected were limited. Roughly uniform sequencing depth across donors was assumed in presence/absence analyses, although this assumption may not hold. In a later genetic analysis, fewer N-insertions in productive TCRs were reported among donors in an Asian-associated ancestry cluster than the roughly 700-donor mean. Immune exposure information for the cohort was limited to CMV serostatus. In a later analysis, most CMV-associated TCR beta chains were found to appear HLA-restricted, with HLA associations seemingly driven largely by CMV exposure. A cluster of highly shared sequence variants was judged likely to represent a technical artifact of the sequencing pipeline. A later analysis reported that several top co-occurrence clusters appeared linked to parvovirus B19, influenza, CMV and Epstein-Barr virus. In a later genetic analysis, a missense DCLRE1C variant was associated with V-gene and J-gene trimming of TCR beta chains, and the association was replicated in an independent cohort. HLA typing was unavailable for some donors at each locus, so association tests used only the typed subset. In vitro tests confirmed that a few of the cytomegalovirus-associated TCR beta chains recognize cytomegalovirus antigens. While some public TCRs were present in many individuals, most TCR sequences turned up only very rarely across donors. Correlated functional status among segregating V segments might reflect linkage disequilibrium, but an unknown experimental factor could not be ruled out. Assigning TCR associations to individual alleles was difficult when HLA alleles, especially DR and DQ, strongly co-occurred. A further reported finding was that TCR beta sequences accurately predicted the HLA-A and HLA-B alleles for most subjects in the first cohort. The authors suggested that the approach could potentially be extended to other disease states and immunological phenotypes.

The method was the immunoSEQ multiplex PCR assay. For the multiplex PCR, a mixture combining 60 forward primers for TCR Vbeta segments and 13 reverse primers for TCR Jbeta segments was used. A multiplex PCR assay on genomic DNA amplified the CDR3 region of rearranged TCR beta genes. Amplified TCR beta libraries were sequenced as 87-base-pair reads on the Illumina HiSeq System. In the source study's methods: In a later analysis, about 80 million unique TCR beta chains were counted across the approximately 620 repertoires, and roughly 9.9 million of these chains were shared by at least two donors. Raw reads were error-corrected and collapsed into unique sequences by a nearest-neighbor algorithm in which closely related sequences were merged to remove PCR and sequencing errors. To assign V, D and J gene segments, CDR3 sequences were aligned to IMGT reference sequences. For a sequence to be retained, a match of at least six nucleotides to both a V gene segment and a J gene segment was required. Rearrangements were classified as productive when the CDR3 lacked stop codons and remained in frame with V and J, and all other rearrangements were classified as non-productive. Following IMGT convention, CDR3 was defined as the stretch from the second conserved V-encoded cysteine to the conserved J-encoded phenylalanine. The earlier analysis of about 530 of the donors excluded any sequence lacking an unambiguous match to a single V gene segment. In an earlier analysis of 587 of the donors, V segments were called functional above 56.7% productive rearrangements and were called segregating when the between-donor standard deviation exceeded 5%. A statistical classification framework was built to diagnose cytomegalovirus status from the catalog of TCR beta chain sequences. A later analysis assigned V and J genes by comparing TCR nucleotide sequences with IMGT/GENE-DB human TR gene sequences. In a later analysis, CDR3 sequences and most-parsimonious VDJ recombination scenarios were assigned using the TCRdist pipeline. In a later analysis, every TCR beta chain was defined by the combination of its CDR3 amino acid sequence and its V-gene family, and reads without a unique V-gene family were dropped. A later analysis removed 500 to 600 highly shared, low-generation-probability nucleotide sequences to deal with suspected cross-contamination and a sequencing artifact. A later analysis calculated a clonal expansion index for each public chain from normalized within-repertoire ranks of inferred template counts. Generation probabilities in a later analysis came from a VDJ recombination model fitted to out-of-frame rearrangements, and those results were checked against IGoR. In a later analysis, hypergeometric tests were used to score TCR-TCR, TCR-HLA and TCR-CMV co-occurrence, with a repertoire-size bias correction applied to TCR pairs. A later analysis estimated false discovery rates by permuting HLA or CMV assignments 20 times. A later analysis grouped co-occurring TCRs with DBSCAN, adding TCRdist sequence similarity when clustering within HLA-allele-positive subsets. Repertoires with fewer than 30,000 or more than 120,000 public chains were left out of co-occurrence clustering, as were five repertoires with anomalous nucleotide sharing. TCRdb took this table from immuneACCESS and kept in-frame rearrangements with V and J called. Such tables lack part of the clones; where checked against another copy, unresolved V genes explain under half of the gap, and the rest is unexplained. Clonal size and the V and J genes are those of that table, whereas D and trimming came from the DNA. A total of approximately 130,000 clones appear in this sample, about 85% of them only once. Together, the top ten hold approximately 1.7% of the sample.

Trimming accounts for 4 bases at V and 3 bases at J, while the number of junction bases matched to no gene is 4. Taken from cysteine to phenylalanine, the CDR3 has 15 residues. Of all the DNA, just the CDR3 is kept, 45 bases in frame from base 1. CDR1 is given as SGHTA and CDR2 as FQGTGA, both from the germline V gene. The cohort was made up of 500 to 850 healthy bone marrow donors. At the time of sampling, all cohort members were nominally healthy, though unrecorded immune exposures were likely present. The donor tested CMV seronegative, placing the donor among the roughly 350 seronegative members of the cohort. Each donor provided a peripheral blood sample, and peripheral blood mononuclear cells were used for TCR beta sequencing. Genomic DNA was extracted from the blood cell samples with the Qiagen DNeasy Blood Extraction Kit. On this clone: Its antigen remains unidentified. Base qualities are not provided; no much larger clone lies one nucleotide away.

The sample consisted of PBMCs. The TCR sequence derives from a boy aged 10-17 years in good health and CMV-seronegative. The rearranged segments are TRBV7-3 and TRBJ2-2; 8 of the junction bases match TRBD2. CDR3 protein: CASSSLAEHTGELFF. In nucleotide form, the sequence is TGTGCCAGCAGCTCACTAGCGGAACACACCGGGGAGCTGTTTTTT.